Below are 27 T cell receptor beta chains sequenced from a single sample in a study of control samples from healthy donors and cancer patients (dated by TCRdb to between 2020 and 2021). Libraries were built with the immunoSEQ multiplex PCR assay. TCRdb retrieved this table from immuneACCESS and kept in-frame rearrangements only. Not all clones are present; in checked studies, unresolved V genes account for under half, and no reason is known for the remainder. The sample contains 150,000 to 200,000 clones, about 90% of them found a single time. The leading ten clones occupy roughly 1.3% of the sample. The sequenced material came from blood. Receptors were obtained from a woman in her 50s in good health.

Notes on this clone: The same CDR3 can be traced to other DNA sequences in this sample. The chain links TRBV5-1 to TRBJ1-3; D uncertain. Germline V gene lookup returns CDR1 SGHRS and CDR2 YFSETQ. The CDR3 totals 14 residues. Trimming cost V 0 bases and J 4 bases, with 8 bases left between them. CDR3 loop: CASSLASSGNTIYF. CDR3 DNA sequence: TGCGCCAGCAGCTTGGCCTCTTCAGGAAACACCATATATTTT.

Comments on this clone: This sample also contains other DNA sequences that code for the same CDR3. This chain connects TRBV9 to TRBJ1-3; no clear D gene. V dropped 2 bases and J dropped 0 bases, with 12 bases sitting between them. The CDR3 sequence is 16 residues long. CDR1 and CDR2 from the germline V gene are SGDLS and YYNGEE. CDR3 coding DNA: TGTGCCAGCAGCGTCGAGGCACGGAGCTCTGGAAACACCATATATTTT. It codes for CASSVEARSSGNTIYF.

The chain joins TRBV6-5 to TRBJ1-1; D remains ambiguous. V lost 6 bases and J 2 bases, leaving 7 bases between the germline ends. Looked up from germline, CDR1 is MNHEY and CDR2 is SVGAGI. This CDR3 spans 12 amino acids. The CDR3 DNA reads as TGTGCCAGCAGGGTGGGAAACACTGAAGCTTTCTTT. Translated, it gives CASRVGNTEAFF.

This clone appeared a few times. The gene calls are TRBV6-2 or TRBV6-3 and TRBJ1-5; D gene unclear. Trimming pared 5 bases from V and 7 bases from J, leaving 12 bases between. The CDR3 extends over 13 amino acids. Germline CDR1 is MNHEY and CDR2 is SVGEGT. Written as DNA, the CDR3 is TGTGCCAGCAGTGACTTCCCCGGACAGCCCCAGCATTTT. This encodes CASSDFPGQPQHF.

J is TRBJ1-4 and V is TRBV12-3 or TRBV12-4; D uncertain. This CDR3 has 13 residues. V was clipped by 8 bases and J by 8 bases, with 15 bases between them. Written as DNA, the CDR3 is TGTGCCAGCGCCTTCCGGGCGGGGGAAAAACTGTTTTTT. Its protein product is CASAFRAGEKLFF.

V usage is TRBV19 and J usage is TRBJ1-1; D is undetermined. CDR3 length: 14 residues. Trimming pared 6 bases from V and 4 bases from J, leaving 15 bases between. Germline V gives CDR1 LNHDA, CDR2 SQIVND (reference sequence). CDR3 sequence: CASSLTPSTTEAFF. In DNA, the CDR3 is TGTGCCAGTAGCTTGACACCCTCGACCACTGAAGCTTTCTTT.

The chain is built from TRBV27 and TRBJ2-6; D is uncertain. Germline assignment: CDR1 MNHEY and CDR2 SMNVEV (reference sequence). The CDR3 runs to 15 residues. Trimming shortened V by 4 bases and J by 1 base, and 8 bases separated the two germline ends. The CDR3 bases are TGTGCCAGCAGTTCTATACTATCTGGGGCCAACGTCCTGACTTTC. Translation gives CASSSILSGANVLTF. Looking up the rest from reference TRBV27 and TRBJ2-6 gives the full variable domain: EAQVTQNPRYLITVTGKKLTVTCSQNMNHEYMSWYRQDPGLGLRQIYYSMNVEVTDKGDVPEGYKVSRKEKRNFPLILESPSPNQTSLYFCASSSILSGANVLTFGAGSRLTVL.

The CDR3 reads CASSVWTGELFF. In DNA, the CDR3 is TGTGCCAGCAGCGTTTGGACCGGGGAGCTGTTTTTT. The chain employs TRBV9 and TRBJ2-2, with unresolved D. The length of the CDR3 is 12 residues. Trimming left V 2 bases short and J 5 bases short, with 4 bases between. CDR1 and CDR2 (germline): SGDLS, YYNGEE. The complete variable domain, with remaining parts taken from reference TRBV9 and TRBJ2-2, reads DSGVTQTPKHLITATGQRVTLRCSPRSGDLSVYWYQQSLDQGLQFLIQYYNGEERAKGNILERFSAQQFPDLHSELNLSSLELGDSALYFCASSVWTGELFFGEGSRLTVL.

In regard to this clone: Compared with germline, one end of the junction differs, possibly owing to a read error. As DNA, the CDR3 is TGTGCCAGCAGCCGCCGGGGGGGACACCGGGGAGCTGTTTTT. It is translated as CASSRRGGHRGAVF. The chain links TRBV3-1 (or the pseudogene TRBV3-2) to TRBJ2-2; 8 bases are a match to TRBD2. From germline, CDR1 is LGHDT and CDR2 YNNKEL (reference sequence). This CDR3 has 14 residues.

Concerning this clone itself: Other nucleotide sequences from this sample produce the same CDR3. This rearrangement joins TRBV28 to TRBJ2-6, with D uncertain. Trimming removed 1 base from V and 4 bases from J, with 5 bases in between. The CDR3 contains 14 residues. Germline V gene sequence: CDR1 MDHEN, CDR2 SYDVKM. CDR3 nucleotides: TGTGCCAGCAGTTTATCATCCGGGGCCAACGTCCTGACTTTC. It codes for CASSLSSGANVLTF.

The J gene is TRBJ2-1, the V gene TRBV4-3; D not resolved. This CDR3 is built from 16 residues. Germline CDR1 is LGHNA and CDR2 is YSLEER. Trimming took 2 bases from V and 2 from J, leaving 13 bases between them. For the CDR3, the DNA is TGCGCCAGCAGCCAAAGCCTCGCCACCCCCTACAATGAGCAGTTCTTC. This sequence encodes CASSQSLATPYNEQFF.

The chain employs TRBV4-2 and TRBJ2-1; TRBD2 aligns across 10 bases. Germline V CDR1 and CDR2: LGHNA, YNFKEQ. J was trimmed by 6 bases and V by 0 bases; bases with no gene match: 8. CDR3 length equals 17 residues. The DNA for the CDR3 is TGTGCCAGCAGCCAAGATCCCTCTAGCGGGAGAGTCAATGAGCAGTTCTTC. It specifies CASSQDPSSGRVNEQFF.

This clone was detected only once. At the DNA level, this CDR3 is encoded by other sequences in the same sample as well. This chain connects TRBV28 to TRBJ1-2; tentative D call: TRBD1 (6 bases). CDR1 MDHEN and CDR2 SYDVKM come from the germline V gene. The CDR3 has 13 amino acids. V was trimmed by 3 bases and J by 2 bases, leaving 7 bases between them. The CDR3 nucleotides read TGTGCCAGCAGTTTCGGACAGAACTATGGCTACACCTTC. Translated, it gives CASSFGQNYGYTF.

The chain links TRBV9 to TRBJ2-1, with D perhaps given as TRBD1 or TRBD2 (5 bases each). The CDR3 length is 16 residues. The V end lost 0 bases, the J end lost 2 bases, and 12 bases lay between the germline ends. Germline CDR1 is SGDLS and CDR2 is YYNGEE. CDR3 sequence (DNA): TGTGCCAGCAGCGTAGCGACGCAGGGACCCTACAATGAGCAGTTCTTC. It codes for CASSVATQGPYNEQFF.

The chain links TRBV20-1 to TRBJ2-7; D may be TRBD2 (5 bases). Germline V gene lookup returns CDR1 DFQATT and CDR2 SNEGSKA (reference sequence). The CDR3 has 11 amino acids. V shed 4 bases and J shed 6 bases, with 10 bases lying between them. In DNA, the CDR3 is TGCAGTGCTATAACTAGGCCCGAGCAGTACTTC. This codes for CSAITRPEQYF.

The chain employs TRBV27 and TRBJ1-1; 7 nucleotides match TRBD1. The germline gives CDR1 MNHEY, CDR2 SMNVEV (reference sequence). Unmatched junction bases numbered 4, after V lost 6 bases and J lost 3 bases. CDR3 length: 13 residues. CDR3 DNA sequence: TGTGCCAGCAGAACAGGGGTGGACACTGAAGCTTTCTTT. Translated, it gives CASRTGVDTEAFF.

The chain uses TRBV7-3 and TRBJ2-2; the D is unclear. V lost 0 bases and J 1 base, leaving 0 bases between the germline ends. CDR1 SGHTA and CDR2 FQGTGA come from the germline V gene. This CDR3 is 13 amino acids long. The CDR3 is CASSLTNTGELFF. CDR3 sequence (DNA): TGTGCCAGCAGCTTAACGAACACCGGGGAGCTGTTTTTT.

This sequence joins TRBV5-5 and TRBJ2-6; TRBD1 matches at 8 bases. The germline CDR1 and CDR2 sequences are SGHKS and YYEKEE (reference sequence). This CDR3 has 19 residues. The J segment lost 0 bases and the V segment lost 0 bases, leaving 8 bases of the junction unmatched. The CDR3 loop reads CASSLVSRTGYSGANVLTF. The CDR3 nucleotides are TGTGCCAGCAGCTTGGTGAGTCGGACAGGGTACTCTGGGGCCAACGTCCTGACTTTC.

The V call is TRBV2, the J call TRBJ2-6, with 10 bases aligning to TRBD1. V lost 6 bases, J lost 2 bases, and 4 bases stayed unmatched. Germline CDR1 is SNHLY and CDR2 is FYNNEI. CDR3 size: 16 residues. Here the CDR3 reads CASRDRGYTGANVLTF. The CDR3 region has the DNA TGTGCCAGCAGGGACAGGGGGTATACTGGGGCCAACGTCCTGACTTTC.

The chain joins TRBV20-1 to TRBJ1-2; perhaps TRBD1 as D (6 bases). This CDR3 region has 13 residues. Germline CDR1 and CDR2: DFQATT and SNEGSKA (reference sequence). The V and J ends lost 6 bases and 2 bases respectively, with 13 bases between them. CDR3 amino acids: CSASDGQNYGYTF. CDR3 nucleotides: TGCAGTGCCAGTGATGGACAGAACTATGGCTACACCTTC.

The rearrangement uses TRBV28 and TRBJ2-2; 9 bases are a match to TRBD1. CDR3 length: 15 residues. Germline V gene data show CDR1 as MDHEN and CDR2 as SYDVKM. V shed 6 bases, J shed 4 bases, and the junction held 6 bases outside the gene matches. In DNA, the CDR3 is TGTGCCAGCAGCCAAACAGGGGGCGGCACCGGGGAGCTGTTTTTT. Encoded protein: CASSQTGGGTGELFF.

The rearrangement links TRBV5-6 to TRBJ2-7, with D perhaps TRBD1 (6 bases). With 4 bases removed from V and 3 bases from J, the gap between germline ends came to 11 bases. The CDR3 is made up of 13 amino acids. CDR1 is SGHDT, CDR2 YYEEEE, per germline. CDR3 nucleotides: TGTGCCAGCAGCGAGGGGGTTTACTACGAGCAGTACTTC. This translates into CASSEGVYYEQYF.

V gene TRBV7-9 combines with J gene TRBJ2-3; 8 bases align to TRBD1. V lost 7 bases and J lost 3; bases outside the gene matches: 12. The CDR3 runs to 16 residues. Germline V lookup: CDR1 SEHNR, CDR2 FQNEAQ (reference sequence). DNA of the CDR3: TGTGCCAGCAACACCCGGACAGGGCGAGGGACAGATACGCAGTATTTT. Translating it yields CASNTRTGRGTDTQYF.

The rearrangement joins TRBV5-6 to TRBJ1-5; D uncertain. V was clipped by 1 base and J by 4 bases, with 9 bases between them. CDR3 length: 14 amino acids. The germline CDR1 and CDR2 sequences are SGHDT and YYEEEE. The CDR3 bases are TGTGCCAGCAGCTTGAACGGGGTAAATCAGCCCCAGCATTTT. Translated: CASSLNGVNQPQHF.

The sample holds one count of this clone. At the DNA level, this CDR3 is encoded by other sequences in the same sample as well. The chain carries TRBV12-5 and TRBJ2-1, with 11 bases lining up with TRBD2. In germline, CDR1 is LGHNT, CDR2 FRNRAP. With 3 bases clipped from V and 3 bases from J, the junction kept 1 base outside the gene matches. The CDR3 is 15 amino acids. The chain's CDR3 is CASGFGTSGYNEQFF. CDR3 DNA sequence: TGTGCTAGTGGTTTCGGGACTAGCGGCTACAATGAGCAGTTCTTC.

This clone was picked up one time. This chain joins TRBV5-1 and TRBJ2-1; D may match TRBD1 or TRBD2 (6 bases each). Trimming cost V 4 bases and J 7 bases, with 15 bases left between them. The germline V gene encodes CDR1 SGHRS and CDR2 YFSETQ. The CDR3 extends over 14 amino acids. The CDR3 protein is CASSHPGAANEQFF. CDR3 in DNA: TGCGCCAGCAGCCACCCGGGGGCGGCTAATGAGCAGTTCTTC. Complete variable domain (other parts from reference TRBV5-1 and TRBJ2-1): KAGVTQTPRYLIKTRGQQVTLSCSPISGHRSVSWYQQTPGQGLQFLFEYFSETQRNKGNFPGRFSGRQFSNSRSEMNVSTLELGDSALYLCASSHPGAANEQFFGPGTRLTVL.

DNA for the CDR3: TGTGCCAGCAGTCCCCGCCCCCCGGGACAGACACTAACTAACTATGGCTACACCTTC. This codes for CASSPRPPGQTLTNYGYTF. The gene calls are TRBV27 and TRBJ1-2, with TRBD1 identical over 7 bases. Germline CDR1 MNHEY, CDR2 SMNVEV (reference sequence). The CDR3 is made up of 19 amino acids. Trimming removed 5 bases from V and 0 bases from J; junction bases left unmatched: 18.